This T cell receptor (beta chain) originates from a study of regulatory T cells in long-lasting Graves disease. Whole-study results and caveats: Exclusively peripheral blood, rather than thyroid tissue, was studied.

The time point here: newly diagnosed GD, antithyroid drugs for less than 3 months. Making the TCR library involved RNA that had been extracted from PBMCs. Patient provenance is recorded as an endocrinology department in Xi'an, China. About this clonotype itself: Antigen specificity is unknown.

CDR3-region Arm-PCR and iRepertoire HTBI primers produced the TCR beta libraries. TCRdb re-analysed the multiplex PCR reads in MiXCR, keeping a single row per CDR3 protein. This sample has fewer than 550,000 distinct CDR3 sequences, with 15% to 20% found just once. Germline assignment: CDR1 SGHAT and CDR2 FQNNGV. The CDR3 has 14 residues. V lost 8 bases, J lost 2 bases, and 12 bases lay in between. These sequences were also reported in another study, on T cells in Graves' hyperthyroidism and ophthalmopathy. That paper adds: Diagnosis of hyperthyroidism was new in patients aged 18 to 65, and its duration was under 2 months.

This receptor was identified in a middle-aged woman with Graves disease. Sequencing was performed on peripheral blood mononuclear cells (PBMCs), taken at new diagnosis, from a patient treated with antithyroid drugs. The chain couples TRBV11-2 to TRBJ1-4; no firm D call. CDR3 nucleotides: TGTGCCAGCGGCTCGTGGGGTACTAATGAAAAACTGTTTTTT. This translates into CASGSWGTNEKLFF.